The T cell receptor (beta chain) described here comes from a study of blood T cell repertoires in COVID-19. Overall study context: Some COVID-19 samples were acute and others convalescent; all came from the United States, Italy and Spain. PBMCs, B-cell-depleted T cells, or T cells were the source of the cDNA or gDNA that made up the material.

In the original workflow: Reference gene primer amplification gave estimated nucleated cell counts. Clones were sequenced by immunoSEQ multiplex PCR, and TCRdb holds only the in-frame ones, with some missing. The DNA gave D and trimming, while V, J and clone size come from that table. The sample has 200,000 to 300,000 clones, 65% to 85% seen once; the top ten hold around 6%. The V end lost 2 bases, the J end lost 2 bases, and 9 bases lay between the germline ends. In germline, CDR1 is SNHLY, CDR2 FYNNEI. The CDR3 has 14 residues. Material for sequencing was peripheral blood. The source of this sequence is a human donor in a cohort sampled during active COVID-19. V usage is TRBV2 and J usage is TRBJ2-5; D not resolved. In nucleotides, the CDR3 is TGTGCCAGCAGTGAATCACAACCGCAAGAGACCCAGTACTTC. It yields the protein CASSESQPQETQYF.